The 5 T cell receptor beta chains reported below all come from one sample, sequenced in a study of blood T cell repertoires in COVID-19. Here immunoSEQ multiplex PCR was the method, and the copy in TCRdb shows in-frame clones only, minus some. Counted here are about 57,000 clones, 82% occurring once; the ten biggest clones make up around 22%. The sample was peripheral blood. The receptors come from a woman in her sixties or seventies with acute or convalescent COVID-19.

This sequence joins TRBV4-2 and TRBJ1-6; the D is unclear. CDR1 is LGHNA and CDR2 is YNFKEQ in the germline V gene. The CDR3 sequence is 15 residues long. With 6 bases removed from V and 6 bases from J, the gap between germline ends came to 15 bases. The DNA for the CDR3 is TGTGCCAGCAGTACTAGCTCAGGTGTTAATTCACCCCTCCACTTT. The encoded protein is CASSTSSGVNSPLHF.

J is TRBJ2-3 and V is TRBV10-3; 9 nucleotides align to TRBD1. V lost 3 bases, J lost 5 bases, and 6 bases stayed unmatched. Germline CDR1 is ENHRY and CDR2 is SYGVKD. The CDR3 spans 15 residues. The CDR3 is CAISDQGQGRDTQYF. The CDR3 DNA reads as TGTGCCATCAGTGACCAAGGACAGGGGAGAGATACGCAGTATTTT.

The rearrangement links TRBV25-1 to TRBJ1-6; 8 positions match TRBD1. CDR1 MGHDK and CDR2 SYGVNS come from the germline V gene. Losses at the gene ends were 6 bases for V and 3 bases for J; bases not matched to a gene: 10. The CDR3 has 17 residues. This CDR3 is CASSPGQGSHYNSPLHF. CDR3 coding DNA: TGTGCCAGCAGCCCTGGACAGGGCAGTCACTATAATTCACCCCTCCACTTT.

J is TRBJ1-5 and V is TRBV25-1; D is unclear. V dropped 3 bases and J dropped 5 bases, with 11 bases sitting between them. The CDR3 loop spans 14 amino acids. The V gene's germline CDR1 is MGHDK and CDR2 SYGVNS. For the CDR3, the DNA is TGTGCCAGCAGTGACATCTCAGTCGATCAGCCCCAGCATTTT. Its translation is CASSDISVDQPQHF.

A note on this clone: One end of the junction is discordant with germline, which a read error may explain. The CDR3 DNA reads TGTGCCAGCAGTGAAGACGACAAATTTGGATTGAATACTGAAGCTTTCTTT. It encodes CASSEDDKFGLNTEAFF. V usage is TRBV2 and J usage is TRBJ1-1; unclear D gene. The CDR3 extends over 17 amino acids. Germline V gene sequence: CDR1 SNHLY, CDR2 FYNNEI. Based on the CDR3 plus reference TRBV2 and TRBJ1-1, the full variable domain is EPEVTQTPSHQVTQMGQEVILRCVPISNHLYFYWYRQILGQKVEFLVSFYNNEISEKSEIFDDQFSVERPDGSNFTLKIRSTKLEDSAMYFCASSEDDKFGLNTEAFFGQGTRLTVV.